The next 2 T cell receptor beta chains were all read from a single sample in a study of blood T cells in healthy people across ages. Next came a second PCR, run for 7 to 11 cycles, which used a sample-barcoded 5' primer along with a J-beta primer mix. One entry per CDR3 protein, called by TCRdb with MiXCR from the 5' RACE reads. The table lists some 710,000 distinct CDR3 sequences, around half of them singletons. The specimen sequenced was blood. These receptor sequences come from a man at least 80 years old in good health.

The chain is built from TRBV6-2 or TRBV6-3 and TRBJ2-3; D gene ambiguous. Germline V gene sequence: CDR1 MNHEY, CDR2 SVGEGT. V lost 6 bases, J lost 1 base, and 8 bases lay in between. CDR3 length: 13 amino acids. The CDR3 nucleotides read TGTGCCAGCAGAGGGCACGGCACAGATACGCAGTATTTT. This encodes CASRGHGTDTQYF.

The chain carries TRBV9 and TRBJ2-7; TRBD1 might be the D (6 bases). Per the germline V gene, CDR1 is SGDLS and CDR2 is YYNGEE. The CDR3 contains 16 residues. The V end was cut by 0 bases, the J end by 7 bases, with 20 bases between. CDR3 in amino acids: CASSVGGGYEHREQYF. The CDR3 nucleotides are TGTGCCAGCAGCGTAGGTGGGGGCTACGAGCATCGGGAGCAGTACTTC.